Shown below are 4 T cell receptor beta chains from a single sample sequenced in a study of shared clonotypes between healthy human individuals (dated by TCRdb to the early 2020s). The protocol used for the library was the immunoSEQ multiplex PCR assay. Held by TCRdb, this immuneACCESS table contains in-frame sequences only and omits some clones. Under half of the omission traces to an unresolved V gene where checked; the cause of the rest is unknown. The sample contains approximately 810,000 clones, almost 95% of them found a single time. The ten biggest clones cover 24% of the sample. For the CD8 naive samples, CD45RO-negative cells were positively selected for CCR7, yielding a CD45RA+CCR7+ population from which TemRA cells were excluded. The sample taken for sequencing was naive CD8+ T cells sorted from blood. The cell subset or site label for this specimen denotes: CD45RA+CCR7+. The origin of the receptors is a man aged 25 to 40 in good health.

The chain is built from TRBV21-1 and TRBJ1-1; no DNA check was done on the table's D call, TRBD1. TRBV21-1 is shown as a pseudogene. This CDR3 comprises 17 residues. The CDR3 protein is CASGTLNHRGMNTEAFF. In DNA, the CDR3 is TGTGCCAGCGGCACCCTAAATCACAGGGGCATGAACACTGAAGCTTTCTTT.

J is TRBJ2-7 and V is TRBV2; D is uncertain. The germline V and J ends were trimmed by 6 bases and 4 bases, with 16 bases remaining between them. The CDR3 consists of 14 residues. Per the germline V gene, CDR1 is SNHLY and CDR2 is FYNNEI. The CDR3 is CASRTPVDSYEQYF. For the CDR3, the DNA is TGTGCCAGCAGGACCCCTGTGGATTCATACGAGCAGTACTTC.

V is TRBV7-2 and J is TRBJ1-5; 8 nucleotides line up with TRBD1. The trim removed 5 bases at V and 0 bases at J, leaving 12 bases unmatched. The CDR3 length is 18 residues. In germline, CDR1 is SGHTA, CDR2 FQGNSA. CDR3 sequence: CASSPQGQGHYSNQPQHF. In DNA, the CDR3 is TGTGCCAGCAGCCCTCAAGGACAGGGCCATTATAGCAATCAGCCCCAGCATTTT.

The chain links TRBV28 to TRBJ1-2, with D possibly TRBD1 on 5 matching bases. V was pared by 3 bases and J by 7 bases, with 18 bases between. The CDR3 has 15 amino acids. CDR1 and CDR2 (germline): MDHEN, SYDVKM. In DNA, the CDR3 is TGTGCCAGCAGTTTTGGTGGGACCGCAGGCTCTGGCTACACCTTC. Its translation is CASSFGGTAGSGYTF.